This T cell receptor (beta chain) originates from a study of blood T cell repertoires in COVID-19. J gave up 7 bases and V 3 bases, and 4 bases lay outside the gene matches. This CDR3 comprises 13 residues. Germline V lookup: CDR1 ENHRY, CDR2 SYGVKD. In the original analysis: Scientists estimated how many nucleated cells there were by amplifying reference gene primers. Assay used: immunoSEQ multiplex PCR; TCRdb lists only in-frame clones, some missing. From that table come the V and J calls and clone size; the DNA was used to work out D and trimming. The data contain 140,000 to 150,000 clones, roughly 88% of them singletons.

Specimen: peripheral blood. The clonotype was recovered from a man in his sixties or seventies with acute or convalescent COVID-19. The chain employs TRBV10-3 and TRBJ1-1; 8 bases line up with TRBD1. The CDR3 DNA follows: TGTGCCATCAGTGAAGGACAGGGCTATGAAGCTTTCTTT. Its protein is CAISEGQGYEAFF.